The clone carrying this T cell receptor beta chain was detected many times. Germline V gives CDR1 SGHTA, CDR2 FQGNSA. CDR3 length: 16 amino acids. V was cut by 4 bases and J by 6 bases, with 19 bases left in between. This entry belongs to a study of beta chain features in type 1 diabetes. Only one heparinised blood draw was taken per donor, and its volume averaged around 100 mL. Every bit of the isolated RNA underwent reverse transcription, so sequencing read expressed TCRB transcripts. Naive, central memory and regulatory T cell samples averaged roughly 3.6 million immunoSEQ reads each. This table comes from immunoSEQ multiplex PCR, and its TCRdb copy is limited to in-frame clones, with some not included. The sample carries 310,000 or so clones, 7.5% to 9% recorded once.

The specimen was central memory CD4+ T cells from blood. This receptor was identified in a woman between 18 and 29 years old in good health. The chain uses TRBV7-2 and TRBJ2-1; D assignment may be TRBD1 or TRBD2 (8 bases each). The CDR3 protein is CASSSQGAGGFNEQFF. The CDR3 DNA is TGTGCCAGCAGCTCCCAGGGGGCGGGAGGATTCAATGAGCAGTTCTTC.